Listed here is a single T cell receptor beta chain. This sample is part of a study of blood T cell repertoires in COVID-19. The wider study: Italy, Spain and the United States were the sources of the convalescent and acute COVID-19 samples. The cDNA or gDNA used as material had been derived from T cells, B-cell-depleted T cells, or PBMCs.

The CDR3 is made up of 15 amino acids. J gave up 7 bases and V 0 bases, and 4 bases lay outside the gene matches. Germline loops: CDR1 LNHNV, CDR2 YYDKDF (reference sequence). In the authors' workflow: Amplified reference gene primers provided the basis for estimating nucleated cell counts. TCRdb's table, derived via immunoSEQ multiplex PCR, lists solely in-frame clones and lacks some. The V and J calls and clone size come from that table; D and trimming were worked out from the DNA. The sample lists more than 95,000 clones, approximately 80% occurring once. The chain employs TRBV15 and TRBJ2-1; TRBD2 matches 9 bases. Specimen: peripheral blood. The source is a man in his 60s with acute or convalescent COVID-19. In DNA form, the CDR3 reads TGTGCCACCAGCAGAGATAGCGGGGGCTGGAATGAGCAGTTCTTC. This gives the protein CATSRDSGGWNEQFF.